Following are 16 T cell receptor beta chains from one sample sequenced in a study of early T cells in non-severe SARS-CoV-2 infection. MiXCR, run by TCRdb on the 5' RACE reads, gives a single entry per CDR3 protein. This table holds roughly 71,000 distinct CDR3 sequences, about 13% found once. The material sequenced was whole blood. The receptors were sampled from an adult who was a healthcare worker with PCR-confirmed SARS-CoV-2 infection or an uninfected control (not recorded which).

In its sample, this clonotype was seen many times. The CDR3 reads CASSYRGTDTQYF. The DNA of the CDR3 is TGTGCCAGCAGTTACAGGGGGACAGATACGCAGTATTTT. This sequence joins TRBV3-1 and TRBJ2-3; 8 bases are shared with TRBD1. V lost 6 bases, J lost 3 bases, and 2 bases stayed unmatched. The CDR3 extends over 13 amino acids. Germline values: CDR1 LGHDT, CDR2 YNNKEL (reference sequence).

This chain uses TRBV6-2 or TRBV6-3 with TRBJ1-6; D is ambiguous. The V end was cut by 3 bases, the J end by 11 bases, with 8 bases between. The CDR3 has 12 residues. Germline CDR1 reads MNHEY; CDR2 reads SVGEGT. This CDR3 reads CASSYTTPPLHF. As DNA, the CDR3 is TGTGCCAGCAGTTATACGACTCCACCCCTCCACTTT.

This clonotype was detected only a few times. The rearrangement uses TRBV5-1 and TRBJ2-6; weak D call: TRBD1 (5 bases). The CDR3 is made up of 16 amino acids. Germline V gene lookup returns CDR1 SGHRS and CDR2 YFSETQ. Trimming left V 4 bases short and J 0 bases short, with 11 bases between. CDR3 coding DNA: TGCGCCAGCAGCCCCCCGCAGGGCTCTGGGGCCAACGTCCTGACTTTC. Translated: CASSPPQGSGANVLTF.

Comment on this clonotype: A much more abundant neighbour one base away suggests this may be a read error. For the CDR3, the DNA is TGTGCCAGCAGCTCCCGATTAAGTTCCGGGGAGCTGGTTTTT. This sequence encodes CASSSRLSSGELVF. V gene TRBV7-3 combines with J gene TRBJ2-2, with D perhaps TRBD2 (5 bases). The length of the CDR3 is 14 residues. Germline values: CDR1 SGHTA, CDR2 FQGTGA.

This clonotype was detected ten times or more. The chain uses TRBV7-9 and TRBJ2-7, with a possible D match to TRBD1 (5 bases). Trimming took 4 bases from V and 6 from J, leaving 13 bases between them. The V gene's germline CDR1 is SEHNR and CDR2 FQNEAQ (reference sequence). The CDR3 loop spans 13 amino acids. CDR3 in amino acids: CASSSQGIGEQYF. As DNA, the CDR3 is TGTGCCAGCAGCTCGCAGGGTATTGGCGAGCAGTACTTC.

This clonotype was detected ten times or more. This chain joins TRBV9 and TRBJ2-2, with unresolved D. V shed 0 bases and J shed 7 bases, with 10 bases lying between them. This CDR3 has 14 amino acids. Per germline, CDR1 SGDLS and CDR2 YYNGEE. In DNA, the CDR3 is TGTGCCAGCAGCGTAGTGCGTAGCAGCGGGGAGCTGTTTTTT. It yields the protein CASSVVRSSGELFF.

On this clonotype: Being one base from a much bigger clone, this may be a read error. V and J are TRBV29-1 and TRBJ1-1, with a tentative D call TRBD1 (5 bases). The CDR3 sequence is 13 residues long. Germline CDR1 SQVTM, CDR2 ANQGSEA. V was clipped by 4 bases and J by 4 bases, with 13 bases between them. CDR3 DNA: TGCAGCGTTGGACGGGGGATCGGCACTGAAGCTTTCTTT. Encoded protein: CSVGRGIGTEAFF.

The V call is TRBV19, the J call TRBJ1-6, with D possibly TRBD1 on 5 matching bases. V lost 5 bases to trimming and J lost 3 bases, with 14 bases between them. This CDR3 is 16 amino acids long. The germline CDR1 and CDR2 sequences are LNHDA and SQIVND (reference sequence). The CDR3 DNA reads as TGTGCCAGTAGTCCCGGGACGGGGTTCTATAATTCACCCCTCCACTTT. Translated: CASSPGTGFYNSPLHF.

At least ten counts were recorded for this clonotype. V is TRBV5-4 and J is TRBJ2-5; 9 bases line up with TRBD1. Germline loops: CDR1 SGHNT, CDR2 YYREEE (reference sequence). The CDR3 covers 15 residues. The V gene end was trimmed by 3 bases and the J gene end by 5 bases; junction bases not matched to a gene: 8. The CDR3 nucleotides are TGTGCCAGCAGCTCGGGACCGACAGGGGGGGAGACCCAGTACTTC. Protein: CASSSGPTGGETQYF.

In its sample, this clonotype was seen many times. The genes are TRBV29-1 and TRBJ2-1; possibly TRBD1 or TRBD2 for D (5 bases each). Germline loops: CDR1 SQVTM, CDR2 ANQGSEA. The CDR3 sequence is 11 residues long. V was trimmed by 7 bases and J by 8 bases, leaving 12 bases between them. The CDR3 nucleotides read TGCAGCGCGGAGAGGGGAGATGAGCAGTTCTTC. This gives the protein CSAERGDEQFF.

In regard to this clonotype: An end of the junction does not agree with germline; a read error may underlie this. The chain has TRBV7-7 and TRBJ2-1; a weak D match, TRBD2 (6 bases). In germline, CDR1 is SSHAT, CDR2 FNYEAQ (reference sequence). The CDR3 runs to 15 residues. DNA for the CDR3: TGTGCTAGCAGCCCCCTTTTCGGGAGCGGCAATGAGCAGTTCTTC. This translates into CASSPLFGSGNEQFF.

This clonotype was seen a few times. J is TRBJ2-7 and V is TRBV12-3 or TRBV12-4; perhaps TRBD2 as D (5 bases). The CDR3 spans 13 residues. Trimming removed 4 bases from V and 3 bases from J, with 10 bases in between. The DNA for the CDR3 is TGTGCCAGCAGTTACGGACTGGGCTACGAGCAGTACTTC. Protein product: CASSYGLGYEQYF.

The chain recombines TRBV6-2 or TRBV6-3 with TRBJ2-1; D gene ambiguous. The V end lost 7 bases, the J end lost 4 bases, and 11 bases lay between the germline ends. CDR1 and CDR2 from the germline V gene are MNHEY and SVGEGT. This CDR3 region has 13 residues. The CDR3, as DNA: TGTGCCAGCAATGGGCAAAAGTACAATGAGCAGTTCTTC. Translating gives CASNGQKYNEQFF.

The table lists this clonotype with a few counts. This chain connects TRBV9 to TRBJ2-7; TRBD1 aligns across 7 bases. Per germline, CDR1 SGDLS and CDR2 YYNGEE. This CDR3 comprises 12 residues. V lost 3 bases, J lost 6 bases, and 3 bases stayed unmatched. The CDR3 bases are TGTGCCAGCAGCGCTTACAGGGGCGAGCAGTACTTC. Its protein is CASSAYRGEQYF. Filled out from reference TRBV9 and TRBJ2-7, the complete variable domain reads DSGVTQTPKHLITATGQRVTLRCSPRSGDLSVYWYQQSLDQGLQFLIQYYNGEERAKGNILERFSAQQFPDLHSELNLSSLELGDSALYFCASSAYRGEQYFGPGTRLTVT.

The gene calls are TRBV11-3 and TRBJ2-1; 12 bases agree with TRBD2. V lost 5 bases to trimming and J lost 9 bases; unmatched junction nucleotides: 8. This CDR3 contains 15 residues. CDR1 is SGHNT, CDR2 YENEEA, per germline. The CDR3 sequence is CASSPSGGARGEQFF. In DNA form, the CDR3 reads TGTGCCAGCAGCCCTAGCGGGGGGGCCAGGGGTGAGCAGTTCTTC.

This clonotype was picked up many times. This chain connects TRBV19 to TRBJ2-1; 12 bases agree with TRBD2. This CDR3 comprises 15 residues. J lost 5 bases, V lost 6 bases, and 5 bases had no gene match. Germline V CDR1 and CDR2: LNHDA, SQIVND (reference sequence). CDR3 loop: CASRLAGGLNNEQFF. As DNA, the CDR3 is TGTGCCAGTAGGCTAGCGGGGGGGTTGAACAATGAGCAGTTCTTC.